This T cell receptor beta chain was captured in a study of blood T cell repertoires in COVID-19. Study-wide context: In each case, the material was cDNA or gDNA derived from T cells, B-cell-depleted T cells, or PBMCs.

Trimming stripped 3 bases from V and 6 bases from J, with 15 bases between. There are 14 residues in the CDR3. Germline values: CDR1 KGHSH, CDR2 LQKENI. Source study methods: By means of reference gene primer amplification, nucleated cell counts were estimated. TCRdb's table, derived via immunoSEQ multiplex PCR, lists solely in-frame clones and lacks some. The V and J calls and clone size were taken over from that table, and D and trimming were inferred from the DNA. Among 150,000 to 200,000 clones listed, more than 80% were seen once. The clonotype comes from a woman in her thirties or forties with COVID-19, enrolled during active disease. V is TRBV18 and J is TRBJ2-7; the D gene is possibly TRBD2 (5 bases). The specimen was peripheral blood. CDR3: CASSPTGGSGEQYF. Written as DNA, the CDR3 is TGTGCCAGCTCACCCACCGGAGGATCCGGCGAGCAGTACTTC. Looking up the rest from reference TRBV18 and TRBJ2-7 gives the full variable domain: NAGVMQNPRHLVRRRGQEARLRCSPMKGHSHVYWYRQLPEEGLKFMVYLQKENIIDESGMPKERFSAEFPKEGPSILRIQQVVRGDSAAYFCASSPTGGSGEQYFGPGTRLTVT.